The 8 T cell receptor beta chains presented below share a single source sample, sequenced in a study of T cells in Graves' hyperthyroidism and ophthalmopathy (dated 2019 in TCRdb). Receptor amplification or capture employed multiplex PCR. The instrument given in TCRdb is Illumina HiSeq 2000. TCR beta CDR3 regions were amplified from RNA transcripts. For the first round of RT-PCR on the TCR CDR3, the HTBI primer set was used together with the Qiagen OneStep RT-PCR kit. The raw public data were reprocessed by TCRdb itself: fastp quality trimming at Q25, MiXCR clonotype calling, in-frame beta chains only. Each CDR3 protein gets just one entry, which takes the most common genes and DNA from the rows behind it. The sample yields approximately 220,000 distinct CDR3 sequences; around 16% were counted once. Around 43% of the sample goes to the ten largest clones. Sequenced: blood. The receptors come from a man in his forties with Graves' hyperthyroidism.

Only a few counts were recorded for this clonotype. The J gene is TRBJ2-3, the V gene TRBV20-1; 15 nucleotides align to TRBD2. CDR3 size: 14 residues. Unmatched junction bases numbered 2, after V lost 5 bases and J lost 5 bases. The germline V gene has CDR1 DFQATT and CDR2 SNEGSKA (reference sequence). This CDR3 is CSAGLAGGQDTQYF. DNA of the CDR3: TGCAGTGCTGGACTAGCGGGGGGGCAAGATACGCAGTATTTT.

This clonotype was observed a handful of times. The V call is TRBV7-2, the J call TRBJ2-1; the D gene is possibly TRBD2 (7 bases). Between the trimmed V and J ends, which lost 5 bases and 5 bases, there was a span of 22 bases. The germline V gene has CDR1 SGHTA and CDR2 FQGNSA. There are 17 residues in the CDR3. The CDR3 DNA sequence: TGTGCCAGCAGCGAGACTAGGAGGGGGGGGGGGGACAATGAGCAGTTCTTC. Its protein product is CASSETRRGGGDNEQFF.

The sample holds many counts of this clonotype. J is TRBJ1-1 and V is TRBV6-2 or TRBV6-3, with D tentatively TRBD1 (5 bases). The V end lost 7 bases, the J end lost 7 bases, and 13 bases lay between the germline ends. CDR3 length: 12 amino acids. CDR1 MNHEY and CDR2 SVGEGT come from the germline V gene. CDR3 bases: TGTGCCAGCAAAGAAATTAGGGGTGAAGCTTTCTTT. Protein product: CASKEIRGEAFF.

This clonotype was counted ten times or more. The chain carries TRBV9 and TRBJ2-7; TRBD1 might be the D (6 bases). Trimming left V 2 bases short and J 5 bases short, with 11 bases between. Germline CDR1 is SGDLS and CDR2 is YYNGEE. This CDR3 comprises 13 residues. The CDR3, as DNA: TGTGCCAGCAGCGTTTCCAGGGGTCACGAGCAGTACTTC. It encodes CASSVSRGHEQYF.

In this sample, this clonotype turned up a few times. This chain connects TRBV7-2 to TRBJ2-2, with D uncertain. The length of the CDR3 is 13 residues. The V gene's germline CDR1 is SGHTA and CDR2 FQGNSA. V gave up 1 base and J gave up 7 bases, with 7 bases separating them. CDR3: CASSLVLGGELFF. The DNA for the CDR3 is TGTGCCAGCAGCTTAGTTTTGGGCGGGGAGCTGTTTTTT.

This clonotype was seen at least ten times. The rearrangement joins TRBV27 to TRBJ1-5, with D hard to call. Germline V gives CDR1 MNHEY, CDR2 SMNVEV (reference sequence). The CDR3 has 13 residues. Trimming stripped 4 bases from V and 5 bases from J, with 9 bases between. The CDR3, as DNA: TGTGCCAGCAGTTATAAAAACCATCAGCCCCAGCATTTT. Amino acids: CASSYKNHQPQHF.

The chain recombines TRBV20-1 with TRBJ1-1; no clear D. CDR3 length: 15 amino acids. Germline V gives CDR1 DFQATT, CDR2 SNEGSKA (reference sequence). V dropped 4 bases and J dropped 1 base, with 16 bases sitting between them. DNA for the CDR3: TGCAGTGCTACTTGGGCTCCTACGGGGAACACTGAAGCTTTCTTT. It is translated as CSATWAPTGNTEAFF.

The chain combines TRBV4-3 with TRBJ1-2, with TRBD1 matching over 8 bases. V was pared by 4 bases and J by 4 bases, with 11 bases of the junction left unmatched. The CDR3 length is 16 residues. CDR1 and CDR2 (germline): LGHNA, YSLEER. CDR3 amino acids: CASSRQGQGGIYGYTF. The CDR3 DNA reads TGCGCCAGCAGCCGACAAGGACAGGGCGGGATCTATGGCTACACCTTC.